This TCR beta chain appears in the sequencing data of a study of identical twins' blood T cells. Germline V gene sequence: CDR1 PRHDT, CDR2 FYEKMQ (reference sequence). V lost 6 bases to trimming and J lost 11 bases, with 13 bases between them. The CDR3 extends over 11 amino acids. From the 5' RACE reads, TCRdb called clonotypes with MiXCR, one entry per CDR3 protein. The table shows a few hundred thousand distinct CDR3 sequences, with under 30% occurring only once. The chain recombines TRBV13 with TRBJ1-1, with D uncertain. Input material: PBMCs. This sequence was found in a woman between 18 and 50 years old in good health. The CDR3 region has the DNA TGTGCCAGCAGAGCGGATACGAGGGCTTTCTTT. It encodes CASRADTRAFF.